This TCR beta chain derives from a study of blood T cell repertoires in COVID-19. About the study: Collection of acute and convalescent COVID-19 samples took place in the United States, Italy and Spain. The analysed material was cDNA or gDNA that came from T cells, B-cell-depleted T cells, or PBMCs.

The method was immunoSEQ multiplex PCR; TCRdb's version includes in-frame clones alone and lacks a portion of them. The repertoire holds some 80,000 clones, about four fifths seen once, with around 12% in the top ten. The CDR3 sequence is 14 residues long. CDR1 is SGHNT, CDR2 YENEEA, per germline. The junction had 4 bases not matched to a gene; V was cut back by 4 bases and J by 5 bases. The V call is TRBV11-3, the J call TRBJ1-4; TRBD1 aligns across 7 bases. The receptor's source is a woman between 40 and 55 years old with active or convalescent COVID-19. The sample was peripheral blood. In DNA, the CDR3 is TGTGCCAGCAGCTCGGACAGGAGGAATGAAAAACTGTTTTTT. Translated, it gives CASSSDRRNEKLFF.